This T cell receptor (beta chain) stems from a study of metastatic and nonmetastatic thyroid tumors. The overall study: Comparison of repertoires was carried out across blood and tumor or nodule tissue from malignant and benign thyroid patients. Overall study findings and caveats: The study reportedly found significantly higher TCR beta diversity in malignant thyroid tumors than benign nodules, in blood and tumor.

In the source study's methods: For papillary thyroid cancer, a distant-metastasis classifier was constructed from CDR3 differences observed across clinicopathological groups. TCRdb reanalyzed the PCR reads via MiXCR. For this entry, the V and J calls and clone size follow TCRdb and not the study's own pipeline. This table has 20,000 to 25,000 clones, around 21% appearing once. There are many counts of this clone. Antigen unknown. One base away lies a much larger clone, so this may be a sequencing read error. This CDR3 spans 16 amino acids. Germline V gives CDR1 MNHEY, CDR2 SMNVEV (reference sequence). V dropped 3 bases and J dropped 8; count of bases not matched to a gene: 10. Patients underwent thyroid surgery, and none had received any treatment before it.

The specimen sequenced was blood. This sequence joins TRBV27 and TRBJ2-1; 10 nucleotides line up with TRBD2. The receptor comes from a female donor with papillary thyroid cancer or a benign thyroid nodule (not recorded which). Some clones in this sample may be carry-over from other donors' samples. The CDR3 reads CASSFRASGRGYEQFF. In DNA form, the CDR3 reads TGTGCCAGCAGTTTCCGGGCTAGCGGGAGAGGTTATGAGCAGTTCTTC.